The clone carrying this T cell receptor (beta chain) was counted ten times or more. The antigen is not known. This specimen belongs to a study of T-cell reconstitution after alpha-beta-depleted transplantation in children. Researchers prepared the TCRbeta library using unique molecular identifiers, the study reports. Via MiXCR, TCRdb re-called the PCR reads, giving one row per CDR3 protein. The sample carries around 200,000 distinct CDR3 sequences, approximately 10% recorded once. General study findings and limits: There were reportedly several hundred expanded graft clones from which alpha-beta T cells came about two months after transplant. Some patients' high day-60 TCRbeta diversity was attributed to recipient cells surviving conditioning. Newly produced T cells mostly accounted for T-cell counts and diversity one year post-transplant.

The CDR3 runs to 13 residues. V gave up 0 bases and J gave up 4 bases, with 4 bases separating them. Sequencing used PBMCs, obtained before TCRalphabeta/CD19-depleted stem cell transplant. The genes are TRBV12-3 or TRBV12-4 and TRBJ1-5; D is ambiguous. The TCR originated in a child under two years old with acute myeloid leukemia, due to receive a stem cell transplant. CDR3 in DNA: TGTGCCAGCAGTTTAGCTGAGAATCAGCCCCAGCATTTT. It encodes CASSLAENQPQHF.